This T cell receptor (beta chain) comes out of a study of lymphopenia after photon versus proton radiotherapy. Study results and limitations: Authors raise, but do not show, better survival with proton therapy.

Sequencing was performed with immunoSEQ multiplex PCR; in TCRdb, only in-frame clones are kept and a portion is missing. The profile shows about 22,000 clones, around 89% of them singletons. Germline V gene sequence: CDR1 SGHTA, CDR2 FQGTGA. The CDR3 spans 15 residues. With 5 bases removed from V and 1 base from J, the gap between germline ends came to 14 bases. A word on this clone: Its cognate antigen is unknown.

The TCR originated in a man older than 75 with esophageal cancer. The chain joins TRBV7-3 to TRBJ1-1; D gene ambiguous. Source: peripheral blood, taken from a patient treated with proton-based radiotherapy. CDR3: CASSRGLATNTEAFF. For the CDR3, the DNA is TGTGCCAGCAGCCGTGGGCTTGCTACGAACACTGAAGCTTTCTTT.